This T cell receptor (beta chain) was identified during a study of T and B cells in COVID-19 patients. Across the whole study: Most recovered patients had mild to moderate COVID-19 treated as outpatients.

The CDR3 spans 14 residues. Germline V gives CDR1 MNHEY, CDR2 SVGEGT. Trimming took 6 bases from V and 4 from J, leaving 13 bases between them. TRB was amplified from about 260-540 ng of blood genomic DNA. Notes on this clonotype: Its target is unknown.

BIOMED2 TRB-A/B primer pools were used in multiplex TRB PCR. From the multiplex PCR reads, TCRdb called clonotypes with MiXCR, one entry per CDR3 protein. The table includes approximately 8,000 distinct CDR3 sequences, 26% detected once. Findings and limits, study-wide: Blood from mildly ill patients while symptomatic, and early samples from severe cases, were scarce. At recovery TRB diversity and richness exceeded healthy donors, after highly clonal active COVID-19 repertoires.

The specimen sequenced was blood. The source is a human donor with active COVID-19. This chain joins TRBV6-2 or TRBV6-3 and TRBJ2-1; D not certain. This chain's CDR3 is CASSPRLGYNEQFF. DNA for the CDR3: TGTGCCAGCAGCCCCCGTCTCGGTTACAATGAGCAGTTCTTC.